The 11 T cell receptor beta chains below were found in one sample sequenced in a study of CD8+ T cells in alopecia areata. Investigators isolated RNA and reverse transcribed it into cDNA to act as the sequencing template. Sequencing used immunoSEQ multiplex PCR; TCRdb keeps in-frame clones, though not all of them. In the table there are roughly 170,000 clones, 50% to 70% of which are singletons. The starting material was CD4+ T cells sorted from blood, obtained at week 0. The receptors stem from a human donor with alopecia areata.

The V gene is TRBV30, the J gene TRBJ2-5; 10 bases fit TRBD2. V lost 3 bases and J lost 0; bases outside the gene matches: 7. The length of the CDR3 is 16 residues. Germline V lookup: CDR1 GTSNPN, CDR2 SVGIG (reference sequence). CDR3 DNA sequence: TGTGCCTGGAGGCTAGCGGGGGTCGAGTACCAAGAGACCCAGTACTTC. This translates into CAWRLAGVEYQETQYF.

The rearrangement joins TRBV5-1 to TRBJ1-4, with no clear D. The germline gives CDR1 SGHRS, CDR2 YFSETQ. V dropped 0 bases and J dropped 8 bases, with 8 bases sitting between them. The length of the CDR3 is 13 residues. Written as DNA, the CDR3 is TGCGCCAGCAGCTTGGGGTCCGGGGAAAAACTGTTTTTT. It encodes CASSLGSGEKLFF.

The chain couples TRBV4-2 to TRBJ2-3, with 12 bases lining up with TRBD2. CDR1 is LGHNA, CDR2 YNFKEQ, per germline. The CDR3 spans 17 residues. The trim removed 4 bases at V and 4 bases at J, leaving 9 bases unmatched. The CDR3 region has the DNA TGTGCCAGCAGCCGCGCACTAGCGGGGGGTGGGGCAGATACGCAGTATTTT. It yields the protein CASSRALAGGGADTQYF.

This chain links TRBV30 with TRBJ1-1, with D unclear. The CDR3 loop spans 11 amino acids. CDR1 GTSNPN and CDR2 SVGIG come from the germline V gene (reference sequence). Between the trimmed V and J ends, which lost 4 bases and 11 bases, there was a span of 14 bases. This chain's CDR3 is CAWKGGSGAFF. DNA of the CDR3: TGTGCCTGGAAAGGAGGGTCGGGGGCTTTCTTT.

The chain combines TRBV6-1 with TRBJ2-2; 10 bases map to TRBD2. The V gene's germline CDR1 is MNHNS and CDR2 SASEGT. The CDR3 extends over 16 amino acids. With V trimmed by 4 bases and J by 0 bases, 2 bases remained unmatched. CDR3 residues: CASSATSGSNTGELFF. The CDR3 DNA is TGTGCCAGCAGTGCGACTAGCGGGTCGAACACCGGGGAGCTGTTTTTT.

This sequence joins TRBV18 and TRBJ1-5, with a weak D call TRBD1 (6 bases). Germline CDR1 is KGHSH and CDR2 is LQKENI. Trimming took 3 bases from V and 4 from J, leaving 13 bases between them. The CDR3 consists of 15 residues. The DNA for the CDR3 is TGTGCCAGCTCACCGGCGACAGGCGCTAATCAGCCCCAGCATTTT. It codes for CASSPATGANQPQHF. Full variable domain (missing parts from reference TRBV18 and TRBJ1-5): NAGVMQNPRHLVRRRGQEARLRCSPMKGHSHVYWYRQLPEEGLKFMVYLQKENIIDESGMPKERFSAEFPKEGPSILRIQQVVRGDSAAYFCASSPATGANQPQHFGDGTRLSIL.

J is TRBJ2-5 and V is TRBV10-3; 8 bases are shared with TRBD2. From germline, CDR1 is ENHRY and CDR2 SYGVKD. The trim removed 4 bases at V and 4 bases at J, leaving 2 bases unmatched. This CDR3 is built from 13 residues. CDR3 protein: CAISVGGGETQYF. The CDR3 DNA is TGTGCCATCAGTGTCGGGGGGGGAGAGACCCAGTACTTC.

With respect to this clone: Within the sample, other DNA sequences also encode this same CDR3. CDR3 in DNA: TGCAGCGTGGGACAGGGGTATGGCTACACCTTC. Translated, it gives CSVGQGYGYTF. The J gene is TRBJ1-2, the V gene TRBV29-1, with 10 bases fitting TRBD1. The CDR3 is 11 residues long. V trimming: 6 bases; J trimming: 5 bases; junction bases outside the gene matches: 0. CDR1 is SQVTM, CDR2 ANQGSEA, per germline. Looking up the rest from reference TRBV29-1 and TRBJ1-2 gives the full variable domain: SAVISQKPSRDICQRGTSLTIQCQVDSQVTMMFWYRQQPGQSLTLIATANQGSEATYESGFVIDKFPISRPNLTFSTLTVSNMSPEDSSIYLCSVGQGYGYTFGSGTRLTVV.

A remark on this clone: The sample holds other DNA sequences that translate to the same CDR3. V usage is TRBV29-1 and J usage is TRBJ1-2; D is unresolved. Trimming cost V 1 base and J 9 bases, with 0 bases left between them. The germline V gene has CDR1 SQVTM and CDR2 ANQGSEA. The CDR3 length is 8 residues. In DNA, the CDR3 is TGCAGCGTTGAAGGCTACACCTTC. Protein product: CSVEGYTF.

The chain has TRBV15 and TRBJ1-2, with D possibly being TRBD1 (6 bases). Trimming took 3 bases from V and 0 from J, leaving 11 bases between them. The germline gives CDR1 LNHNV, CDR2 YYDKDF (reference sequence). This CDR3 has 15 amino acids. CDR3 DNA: TGTGCCACCAGCAGCCAGACAGGCTCTAACTATGGCTACACCTTC. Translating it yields CATSSQTGSNYGYTF.

As DNA, the CDR3 is TGCAGCGTTGAGGGACGGCTCACGAACACTGAAGCTTTCTTT. It is translated as CSVEGRLTNTEAFF. This chain links TRBV29-1 with TRBJ1-1, with D tentatively TRBD1 (5 bases). Trimming removed 3 bases at V and 1 base at J, with 12 bases between. Germline V gene data show CDR1 as SQVTM and CDR2 as ANQGSEA. The CDR3 loop spans 14 amino acids.